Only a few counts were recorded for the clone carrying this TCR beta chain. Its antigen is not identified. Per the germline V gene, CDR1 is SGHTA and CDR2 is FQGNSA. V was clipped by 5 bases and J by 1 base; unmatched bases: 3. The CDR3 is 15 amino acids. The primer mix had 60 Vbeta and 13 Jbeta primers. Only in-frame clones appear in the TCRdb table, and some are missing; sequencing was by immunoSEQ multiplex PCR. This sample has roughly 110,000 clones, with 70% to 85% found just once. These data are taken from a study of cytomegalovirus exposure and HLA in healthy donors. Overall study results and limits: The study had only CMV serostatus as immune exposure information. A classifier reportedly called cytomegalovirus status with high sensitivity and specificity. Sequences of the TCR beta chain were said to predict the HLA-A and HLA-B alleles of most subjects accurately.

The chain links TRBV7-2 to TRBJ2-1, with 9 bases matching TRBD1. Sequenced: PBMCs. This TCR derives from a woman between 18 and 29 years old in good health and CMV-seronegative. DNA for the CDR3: TGTGCCAGCAGCCAAGGGACAGGGTCCTACAATGAGCAGTTCTTC. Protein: CASSQGTGSYNEQFF.